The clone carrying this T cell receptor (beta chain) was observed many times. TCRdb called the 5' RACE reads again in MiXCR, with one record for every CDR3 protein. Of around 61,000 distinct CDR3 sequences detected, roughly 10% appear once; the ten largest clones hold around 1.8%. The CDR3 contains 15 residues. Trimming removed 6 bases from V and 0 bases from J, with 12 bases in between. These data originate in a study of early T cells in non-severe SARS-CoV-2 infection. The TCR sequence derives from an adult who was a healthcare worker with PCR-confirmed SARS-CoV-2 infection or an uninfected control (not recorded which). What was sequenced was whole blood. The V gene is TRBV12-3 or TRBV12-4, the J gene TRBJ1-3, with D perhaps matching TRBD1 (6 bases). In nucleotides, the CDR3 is TGTGCCAGCAGATCCGACAGGAACTCTGGAAACACCATATATTTT. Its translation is CASRSDRNSGNTIYF.